This T cell receptor (beta chain) was documented in a study of blood T cell repertoires in COVID-19 (TCRdb year 2020). The study in broad terms: The collaborator samples originated in the United States, Italy and Spain and spanned the acute and convalescent phases of COVID-19. The material from the prospective study consisted of cDNA or gDNA derived from T cells, B-cell-depleted T cells, or PBMCs. Subjects who had been exposed to COVID-19, were actively infected with it, or had recovered from it provided the deeply sampled blood TCRbeta repertoires that made up the dataset. The repertoires were released in a freely available public database intended as a resource for research on the immune response to SARS-CoV-2. Samples were obtained from the ongoing ImmuneRACE study (first 160 participants) and from about 1,300 subjects provided by 6 global collaborators. A de-identified subject ID, COVID-19 status, age in years and sex were almost always included in the sample metadata. Where HLA class I and class II types were available, the types were taken from metadata supplied by the sample provider, not from assay-based typing. General conclusions and limits of the study: How much clinical and demographic metadata was included differed by source and by participant, and the metadata was provided uncurated.

As concerns this clone: The antigen this receptor binds is unknown. No base quality information exists; no much larger clone differs at one position.

Reading the germline V gene (reference sequence) gives CDR1 LNHDA and CDR2 SQIVND. At the junction V is shortened by 5 bases and J by 8 bases; bases outside the gene matches: 4. The CDR3 has 12 amino acids, counting the end cysteine and phenylalanine. CDR3 DNA is the only sequence kept; it has 36 bases, read in frame from the first base. Enrolling through a virtual design, the prospective study's participants ranged in age from roughly 18 to 95 years and lived across some 22 United States geographic areas. In the prospective study, participants were assigned to cohorts based on the clinical history participants reported in a screening survey and a study questionnaire. Recovered participants in ImmuneRACE Cohort 3 were defined by two consecutive negative NP/OP PCR tests, clearance by a healthcare professional, or resolution of symptoms. Each participant in the prospective study had whole blood, serum and a nasopharyngeal or oropharyngeal swab collected by mobile phlebotomists. Participants in the prospective study had the option to provide additional blood draws and questionnaires over a roughly two-month period. Before DNA extraction, blood samples from the prospective study were shipped at room temperature or frozen.

TCRbeta CDR3 regions were amplified from genomic DNA using the immunoSEQ Assay, a bias-controlled multiplex PCR. The source study handled its data this way. The number of nucleated cells in each sample was estimated from the amplification of reference gene primers within the assay. To quantify the absolute abundance of each unique TCRbeta CDR3 rearrangement, sequence reads were collapsed and filtered. For each sample, productive Simpson clonality was calculated by taking the square root of Simpson's diversity index across productive rearrangements. Here the immuneACCESS table is served through TCRdb, limited to in-frame sequences with V and J called. Missing clones are a known gap in these copies; in checked studies unresolved V genes cover under half, and the rest lacks a known reason. V, J and clone size are those of that table, while D and trimming were read from the DNA. This sample holds under 500,000 clones; more than 80% were observed only once. 1.1% of the sample belongs to the ten largest clones.

Sequencing was carried out using PBMCs or T cells enriched from blood (not recorded which). The receptor's source is a man aged 25-45 years who had recovered from COVID-19. The chain links TRBV19 with TRBJ1-1; TRBD1 matches 8 bases in the middle. The CDR3 region has the sequence CASSPGGAEAFF. The DNA sequence is TGTGCCAGTAGTCCAGGGGGCGCAGAAGCTTTCTTT.